Listed below are T cell receptor beta chains from one sample, sequenced in a study of blood T cell repertoires in COVID-19. Clones were sequenced by immunoSEQ multiplex PCR, and TCRdb holds only the in-frame ones, with some missing. The table lists 260,000 or so clones, approximately 83% of them singletons. Sequenced: PBMCs or T cells enriched from blood (not recorded which). These receptors were obtained from a woman aged 40 to 50 who had been exposed to COVID-19. Both conserved end residues are part of each CDR3. The order of the fields is CDR3 length, V gene, J gene, CDR3 protein.

CDR3 length: 15
V gene: TRBV10-2
J gene: TRBJ1-1
CDR3 protein: CASTRTGGTNTEAFF

CDR3 length: 16
V gene: TRBV7-2
J gene: TRBJ2-3
CDR3 protein: CASSSGLAGNVDTQYF

CDR3 length: 18
V gene: TRBV7-9
J gene: TRBJ2-7
CDR3 protein: CASSLSSLTASLEYEQYF

CDR3 length: 15
V gene: TRBV25-1
J gene: TRBJ2-4
CDR3 protein: CASSATRPRGDIQYF

CDR3 length: 14
V gene: TRBV2
J gene: TRBJ1-1
CDR3 protein: CASHGTGELGEAFF

CDR3 length: 15
V gene: TRBV6-5
J gene: TRBJ2-5
CDR3 protein: CASSLTPGLLETQYF

CDR3 length: 16
V gene: TRBV11-1
J gene: TRBJ1-6
CDR3 protein: CASSRWEFSYNSPLHF

CDR3 length: 14
V gene: TRBV27
J gene: TRBJ1-1
CDR3 protein: CASSLSEMNTEAFF

CDR3 length: 14
V gene: TRBV9
J gene: TRBJ1-2
CDR3 protein: CASSVGDSSYGYTF

CDR3 length: 15
V gene: TRBV19
J gene: TRBJ2-5
CDR3 protein: CASSVGPWGQETQYF

CDR3 length: 15
V gene: TRBV5-1
J gene: TRBJ1-4
CDR3 protein: CASSWGQSNNEKLFF

CDR3 length: 13
V gene: TRBV5-8
J gene: TRBJ2-7
CDR3 protein: CASSLMRSYEQYF

CDR3 length: 12
V gene: TRBV4-1
J gene: TRBJ2-1
CDR3 protein: CASSQGGQQGVF

CDR3 length: 14
V gene: TRBV2
J gene: TRBJ1-6
CDR3 protein: CASSEALETGVLHF

CDR3 length: 13
V gene: TRBV29-1
J gene: TRBJ2-3
CDR3 protein: CSVRGGATDTQYF

CDR3 length: 14
V gene: TRBV9
J gene: TRBJ2-1
CDR3 protein: CASSQQGFHNEQFF

CDR3 length: 14
V gene: TRBV7-2
J gene: TRBJ1-5
CDR3 protein: CASSLEGRDQPQHF

CDR3 length: 15
V gene: TRBV7-9
J gene: TRBJ1-5
CDR3 protein: CASSTVRQPDQPQHF

CDR3 length: 16
V gene: TRBV2
J gene: TRBJ1-2
CDR3 protein: CASSYTGTSPQYGYTF

CDR3 length: 15
V gene: TRBV12-5
J gene: TRBJ1-1
CDR3 protein: CASGLGQGRSQLAFF

CDR3 length: 15
V gene: TRBV10-3
J gene: TRBJ1-2
CDR3 protein: CAISDRESLYYGYTF

CDR3 length: 14
V gene: TRBV28
J gene: TRBJ1-1
CDR3 protein: CASSPLNRNTEAFF

CDR3 length: 14
V gene: TRBV5-4
J gene: TRBJ1-2
CDR3 protein: CASSTPPGDGGYTF